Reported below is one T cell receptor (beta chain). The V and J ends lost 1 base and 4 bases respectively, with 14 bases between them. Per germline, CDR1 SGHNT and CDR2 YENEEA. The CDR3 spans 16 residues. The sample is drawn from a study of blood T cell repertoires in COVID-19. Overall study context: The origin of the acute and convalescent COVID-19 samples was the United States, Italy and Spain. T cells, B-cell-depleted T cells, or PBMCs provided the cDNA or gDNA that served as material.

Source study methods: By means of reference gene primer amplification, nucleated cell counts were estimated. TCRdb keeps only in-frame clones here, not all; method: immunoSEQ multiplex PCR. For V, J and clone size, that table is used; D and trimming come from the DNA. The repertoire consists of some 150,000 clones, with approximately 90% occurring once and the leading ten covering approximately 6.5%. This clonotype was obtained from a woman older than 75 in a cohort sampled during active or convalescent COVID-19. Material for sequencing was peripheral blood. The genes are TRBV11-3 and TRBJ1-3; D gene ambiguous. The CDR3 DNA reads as TGTGCCAGCAGCTTAGTCGGTGTGAGTCCGGGAAACACCATATATTTT. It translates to CASSLVGVSPGNTIYF.